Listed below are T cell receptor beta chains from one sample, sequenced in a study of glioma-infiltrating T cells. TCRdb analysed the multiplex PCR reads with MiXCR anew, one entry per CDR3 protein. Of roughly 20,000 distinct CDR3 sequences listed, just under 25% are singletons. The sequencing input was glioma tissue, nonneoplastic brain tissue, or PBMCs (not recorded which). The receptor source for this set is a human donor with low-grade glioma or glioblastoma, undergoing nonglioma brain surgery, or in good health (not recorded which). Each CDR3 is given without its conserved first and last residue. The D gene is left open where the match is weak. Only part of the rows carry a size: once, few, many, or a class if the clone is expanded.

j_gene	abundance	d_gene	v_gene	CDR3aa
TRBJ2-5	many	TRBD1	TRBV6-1	ASSPPDREETQY
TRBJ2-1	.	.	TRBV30	AWSGGLSSYNEQF
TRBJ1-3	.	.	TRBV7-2	ASSLVTVFSSGNTIY
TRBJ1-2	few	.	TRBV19	ASSAGIPSIVYT
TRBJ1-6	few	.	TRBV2	ASSLDSPRDSPLH
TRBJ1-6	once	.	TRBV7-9	ASSAETVGSSPLH
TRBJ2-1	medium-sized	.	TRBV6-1	ASSPGF
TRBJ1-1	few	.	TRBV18	ASSPKTEAEAF
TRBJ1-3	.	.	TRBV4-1	ASTPSSGNTIY
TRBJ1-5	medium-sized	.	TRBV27	ASSTNSGPLWPQH
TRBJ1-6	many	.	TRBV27	ASRRGDSPLH
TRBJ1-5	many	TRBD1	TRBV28	ASSSGGGHQPQH
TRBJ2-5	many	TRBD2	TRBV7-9	ASSLESSGEY
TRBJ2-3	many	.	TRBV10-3	AISEVGVRTDTQY
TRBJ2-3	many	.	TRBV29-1	SVEVVGDTQY
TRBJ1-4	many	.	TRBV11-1	ASSPGLATNEKLF
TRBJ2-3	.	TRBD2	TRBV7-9	AGSLAGDTQY
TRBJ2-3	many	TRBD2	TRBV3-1	ASSWGLAGSTDTQY
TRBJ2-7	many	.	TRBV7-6	ASSFETAYEQY
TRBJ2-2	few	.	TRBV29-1	SSTTENTGELF
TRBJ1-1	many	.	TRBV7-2	ASSYVIRDTEAF
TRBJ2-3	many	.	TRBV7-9	ASSPRQTTDTQY
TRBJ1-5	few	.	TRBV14	ASSRGGRGNQPQH
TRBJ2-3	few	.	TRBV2	ASSRRNTDTQY
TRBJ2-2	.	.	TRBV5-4	DSSRREREAGELF
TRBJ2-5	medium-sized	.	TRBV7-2	ASSSYGETQY
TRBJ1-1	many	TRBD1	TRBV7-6	ASSLGGTGVMNTEAF
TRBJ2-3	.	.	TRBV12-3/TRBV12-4	ASARDTQY
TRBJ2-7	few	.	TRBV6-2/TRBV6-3	ASSFGAYEQY
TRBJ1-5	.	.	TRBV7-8	ASSLRWAGNQPQH
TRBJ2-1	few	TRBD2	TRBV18	ASRPAGGAYNEQF
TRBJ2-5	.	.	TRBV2	ASPGGSGQETQY
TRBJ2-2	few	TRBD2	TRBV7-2	ASSPIAGAPTGELF
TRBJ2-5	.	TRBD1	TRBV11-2	ASSRDRIQETQY
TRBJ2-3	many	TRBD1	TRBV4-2	ASSQRPTGGFEDTQY